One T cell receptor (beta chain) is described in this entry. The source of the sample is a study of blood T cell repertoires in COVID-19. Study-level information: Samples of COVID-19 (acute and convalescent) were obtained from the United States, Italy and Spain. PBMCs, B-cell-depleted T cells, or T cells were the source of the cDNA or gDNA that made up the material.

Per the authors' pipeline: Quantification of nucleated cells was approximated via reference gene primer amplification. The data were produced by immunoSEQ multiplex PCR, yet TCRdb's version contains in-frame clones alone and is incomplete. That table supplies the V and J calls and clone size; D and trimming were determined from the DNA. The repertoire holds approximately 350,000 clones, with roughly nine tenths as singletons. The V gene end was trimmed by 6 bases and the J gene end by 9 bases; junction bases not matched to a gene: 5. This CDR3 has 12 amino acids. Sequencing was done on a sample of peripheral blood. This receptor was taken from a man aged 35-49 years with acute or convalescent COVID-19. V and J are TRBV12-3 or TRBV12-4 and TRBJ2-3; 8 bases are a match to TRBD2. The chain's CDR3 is CASSISGGTQYF. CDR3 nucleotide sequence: TGTGCCAGCAGCATTTCGGGGGGGACGCAGTATTTT.